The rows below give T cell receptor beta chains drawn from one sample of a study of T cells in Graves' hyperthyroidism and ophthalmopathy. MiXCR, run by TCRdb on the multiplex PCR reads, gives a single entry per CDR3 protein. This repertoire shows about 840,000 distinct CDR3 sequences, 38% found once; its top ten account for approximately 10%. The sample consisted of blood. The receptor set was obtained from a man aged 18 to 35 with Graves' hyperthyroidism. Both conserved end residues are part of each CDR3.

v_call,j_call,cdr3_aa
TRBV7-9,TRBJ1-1,CASSLVARPSTEAFF
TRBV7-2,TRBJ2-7,CASNKNRGNHYEQYF
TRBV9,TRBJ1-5,CASSVEPGSNEHF
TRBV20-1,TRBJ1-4,CSAIKTGNEKLFF
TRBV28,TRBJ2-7,CASSLPALEQYF
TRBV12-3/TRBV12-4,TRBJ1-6,CASSPRNRDKNNSPLHF
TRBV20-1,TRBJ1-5,CSASRVDRGNQPQHF
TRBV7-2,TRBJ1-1,CANSFQGNTEAFF
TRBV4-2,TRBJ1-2,CASSQVVGGSYGYTF
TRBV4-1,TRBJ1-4,CASSQEDGGNEKLFF
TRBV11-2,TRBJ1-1,CASTRGQPNTEAFF
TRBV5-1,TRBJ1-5,CASSFEGRNQPQHF
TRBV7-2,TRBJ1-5,CASSLGLEQPQHF
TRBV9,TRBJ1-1,CASSVELPRRDTPIEAFF
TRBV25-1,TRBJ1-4,CASSGQGNEKLFF
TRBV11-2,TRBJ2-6,CASSPTVGANVLTF
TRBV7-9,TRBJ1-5,CASSIHDQPQHF
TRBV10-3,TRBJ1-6,CASSGGGVNSPLHF
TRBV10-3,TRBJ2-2,CASSYRASGELFF
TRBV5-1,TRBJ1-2,CASSMGTSDGYTF
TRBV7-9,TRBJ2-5,CASSLGTVIPMAQYF
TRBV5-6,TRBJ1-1,CASSFRGGAFF
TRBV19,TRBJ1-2,CASTADGITYGYTF
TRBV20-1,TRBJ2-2,CSAEQGNTGELFF
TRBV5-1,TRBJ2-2,CASSLVVTSTGELFF
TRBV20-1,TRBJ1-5,CSGLQGAWQPQHF
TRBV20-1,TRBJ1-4,CSALGDEKLFF
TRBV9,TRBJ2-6,CASSPGKMANVLTF
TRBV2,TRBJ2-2,CASSEALRGGNTGELFF
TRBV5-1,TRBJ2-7,CASSLQGASSYEQYF
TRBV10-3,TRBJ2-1,CAISETGGNEQFF
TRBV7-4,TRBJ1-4,CASSLAQTSGEKLFF
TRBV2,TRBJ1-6,CASSGVGGNSPLHF
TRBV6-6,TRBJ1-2,CASSYSDRGASGYTF
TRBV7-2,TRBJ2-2,CASSQVAGGHTGELFF
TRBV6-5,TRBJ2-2,CASSYDRGGNTGELFF
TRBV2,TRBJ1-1,CASSLSQSNTEAFF
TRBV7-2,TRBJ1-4,CASSLVSTNEKLFF
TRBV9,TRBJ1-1,CASSVITGEAFF
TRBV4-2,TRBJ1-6,CASSHIQGRDSPLHF
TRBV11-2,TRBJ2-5,CASSSQGAEETQYF
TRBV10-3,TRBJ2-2,CAISDIGLQGGTGELFF
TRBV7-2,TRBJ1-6,CASSSGDINSPLHF
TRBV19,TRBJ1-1,CASSIGTTSGNTEAFF
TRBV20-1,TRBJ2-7,CSARAERVSYEQYF
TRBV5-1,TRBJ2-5,CASSPDTWTGGLETQYF
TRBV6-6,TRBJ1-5,CASSSGLPQPQHF
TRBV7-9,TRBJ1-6,CASSRDRDQPLHF
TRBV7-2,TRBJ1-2,CASSFWDSYGYTF
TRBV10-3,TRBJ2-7,CATTGDTYEQYF
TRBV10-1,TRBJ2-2,CASSEGGPGELFF
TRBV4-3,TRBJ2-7,CASSQGAGFGSSEQYF